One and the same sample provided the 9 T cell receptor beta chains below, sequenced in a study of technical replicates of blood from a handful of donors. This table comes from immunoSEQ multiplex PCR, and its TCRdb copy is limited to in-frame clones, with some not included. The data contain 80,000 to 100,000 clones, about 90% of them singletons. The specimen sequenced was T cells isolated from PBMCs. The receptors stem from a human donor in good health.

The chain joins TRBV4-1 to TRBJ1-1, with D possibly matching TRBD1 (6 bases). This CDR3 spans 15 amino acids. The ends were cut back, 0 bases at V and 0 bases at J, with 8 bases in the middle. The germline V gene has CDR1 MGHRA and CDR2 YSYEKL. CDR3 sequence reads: CASSQEGGLNTEAFF. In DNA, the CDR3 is TGCGCCAGCAGCCAAGAAGGGGGTCTGAACACTGAAGCTTTCTTT.

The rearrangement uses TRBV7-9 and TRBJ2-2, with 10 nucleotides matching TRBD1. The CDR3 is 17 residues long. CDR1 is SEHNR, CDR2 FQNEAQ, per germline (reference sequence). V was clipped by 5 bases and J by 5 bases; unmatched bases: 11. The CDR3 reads CASSRNLRDRGTGELFF. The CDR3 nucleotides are TGTGCCAGCAGCCGGAACTTACGGGACAGGGGAACCGGGGAGCTGTTTTTT.

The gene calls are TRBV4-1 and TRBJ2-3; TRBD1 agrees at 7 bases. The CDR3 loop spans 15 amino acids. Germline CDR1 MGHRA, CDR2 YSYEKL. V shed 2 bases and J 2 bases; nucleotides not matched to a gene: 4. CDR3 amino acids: CASSQTGAVTDTQYF. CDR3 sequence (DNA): TGCGCCAGCAGCCAAACAGGGGCGGTCACAGATACGCAGTATTTT.

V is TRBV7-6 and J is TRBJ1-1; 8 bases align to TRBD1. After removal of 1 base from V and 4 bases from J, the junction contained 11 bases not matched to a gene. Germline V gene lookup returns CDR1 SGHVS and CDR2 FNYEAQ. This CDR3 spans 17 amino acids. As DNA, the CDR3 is TGTGCCAGCAGCTTAGTGGTGACAGGGGCTATCGGCACTGAAGCTTTCTTT. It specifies CASSLVVTGAIGTEAFF.

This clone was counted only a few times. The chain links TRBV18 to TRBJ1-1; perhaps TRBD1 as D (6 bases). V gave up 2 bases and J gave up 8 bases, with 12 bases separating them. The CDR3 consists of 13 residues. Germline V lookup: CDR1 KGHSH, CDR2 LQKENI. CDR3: CASSPSQGTEAFF. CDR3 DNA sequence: TGTGCCAGCTCACCAAGTCAGGGGACGGAAGCTTTCTTT.

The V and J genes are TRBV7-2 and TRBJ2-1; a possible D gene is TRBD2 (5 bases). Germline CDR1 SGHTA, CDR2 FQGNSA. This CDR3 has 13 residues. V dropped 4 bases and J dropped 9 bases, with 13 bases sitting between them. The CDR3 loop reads CASSSTSFGEQFF. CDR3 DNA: TGTGCCAGCAGCTCCACTAGTTTCGGTGAGCAGTTCTTC.

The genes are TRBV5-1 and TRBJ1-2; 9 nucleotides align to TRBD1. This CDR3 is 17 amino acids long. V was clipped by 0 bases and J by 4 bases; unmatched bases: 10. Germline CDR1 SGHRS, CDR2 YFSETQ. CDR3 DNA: TGCGCCAGCAGCTTGGAGGGGACAGGGCCGGGGGTCTATGGCTACACCTTC. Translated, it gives CASSLEGTGPGVYGYTF.

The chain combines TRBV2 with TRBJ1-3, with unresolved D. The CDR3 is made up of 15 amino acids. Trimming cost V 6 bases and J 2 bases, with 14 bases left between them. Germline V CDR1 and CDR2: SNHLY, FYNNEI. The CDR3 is CASSPDGGAGNTIYF. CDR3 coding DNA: TGTGCCAGCAGCCCGGACGGAGGCGCTGGAAACACCATATATTTT.

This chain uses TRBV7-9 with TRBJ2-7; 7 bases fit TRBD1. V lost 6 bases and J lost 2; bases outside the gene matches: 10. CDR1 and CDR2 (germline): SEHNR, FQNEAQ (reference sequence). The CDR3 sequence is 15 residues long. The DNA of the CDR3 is TGTGCCAGCAGACCAAACAGGGGCCTAGCCTACGAGCAGTACTTC. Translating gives CASRPNRGLAYEQYF.